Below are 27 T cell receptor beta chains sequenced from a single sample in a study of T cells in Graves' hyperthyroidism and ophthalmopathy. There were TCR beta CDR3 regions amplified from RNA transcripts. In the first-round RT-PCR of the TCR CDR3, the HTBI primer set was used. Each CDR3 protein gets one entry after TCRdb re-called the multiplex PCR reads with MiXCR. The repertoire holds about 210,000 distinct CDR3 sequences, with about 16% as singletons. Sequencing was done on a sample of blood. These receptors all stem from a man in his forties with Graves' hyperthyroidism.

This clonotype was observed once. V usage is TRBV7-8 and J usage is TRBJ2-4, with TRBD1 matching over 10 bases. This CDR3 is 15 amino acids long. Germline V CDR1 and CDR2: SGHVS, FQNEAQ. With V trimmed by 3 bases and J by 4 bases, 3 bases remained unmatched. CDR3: CASSLGTGEKNIQYF. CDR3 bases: TGTGCCAGCAGCTTGGGGACAGGGGAAAAAAACATTCAGTACTTC.

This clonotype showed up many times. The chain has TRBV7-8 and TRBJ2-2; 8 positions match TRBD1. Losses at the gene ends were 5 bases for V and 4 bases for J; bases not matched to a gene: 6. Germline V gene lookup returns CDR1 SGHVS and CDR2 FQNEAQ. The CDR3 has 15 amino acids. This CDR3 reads CASSPQGATTGELFF. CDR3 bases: TGTGCCAGCAGCCCCCAGGGGGCGACCACCGGGGAGCTGTTTTTT. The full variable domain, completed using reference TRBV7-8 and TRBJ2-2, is GAGVSQSPRYKVAKRGQDVALRCDPISGHVSLFWYQQALGQGPEFLTYFQNEAQLDKSGLPSDRFFAERPEGSVSTLKIQRTQQEDSAVYLCASSPQGATTGELFFGEGSRLTVL.

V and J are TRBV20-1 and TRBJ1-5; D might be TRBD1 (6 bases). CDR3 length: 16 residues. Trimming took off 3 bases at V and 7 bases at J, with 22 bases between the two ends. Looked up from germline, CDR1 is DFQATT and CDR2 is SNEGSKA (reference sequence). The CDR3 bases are TGCAGTGCTAGCCGGGGGCTAGCGGGGGGTGGACAGCCCCAGCATTTT. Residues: CSASRGLAGGGQPQHF.

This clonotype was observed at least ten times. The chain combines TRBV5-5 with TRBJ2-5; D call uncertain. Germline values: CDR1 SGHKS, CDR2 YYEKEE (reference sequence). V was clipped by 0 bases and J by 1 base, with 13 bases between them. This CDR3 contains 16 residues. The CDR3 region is CASSLGSSSLQETQYF. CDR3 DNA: TGTGCCAGCAGCTTGGGGTCCAGTTCCCTCCAAGAGACCCAGTACTTC.

The CDR3 is CASSLWSNQPQHF. As DNA, the CDR3 is TGTGCCAGCAGTTTGTGGAGCAATCAGCCCCAGCATTTT. The chain carries TRBV27 and TRBJ1-5, with unresolved D. CDR3 length: 13 residues. Germline V CDR1 and CDR2: MNHEY, SMNVEV (reference sequence). Trimming stripped 3 bases from V and 1 base from J, with 4 bases between.

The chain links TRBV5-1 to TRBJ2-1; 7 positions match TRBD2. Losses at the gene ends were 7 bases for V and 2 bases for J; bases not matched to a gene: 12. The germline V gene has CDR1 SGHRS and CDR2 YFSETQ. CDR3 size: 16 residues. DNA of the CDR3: TGCGCCAGCCGCTCAGAAGCGGGGACCCCCTACAATGAGCAGTTCTTC. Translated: CASRSEAGTPYNEQFF.

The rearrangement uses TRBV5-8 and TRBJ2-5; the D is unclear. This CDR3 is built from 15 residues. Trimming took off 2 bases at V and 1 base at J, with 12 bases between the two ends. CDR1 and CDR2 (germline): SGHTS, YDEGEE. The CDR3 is CASSFRGNLQETQYF. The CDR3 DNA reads TGTGCCAGCAGCTTTCGAGGTAACCTCCAAGAGACCCAGTACTTC.

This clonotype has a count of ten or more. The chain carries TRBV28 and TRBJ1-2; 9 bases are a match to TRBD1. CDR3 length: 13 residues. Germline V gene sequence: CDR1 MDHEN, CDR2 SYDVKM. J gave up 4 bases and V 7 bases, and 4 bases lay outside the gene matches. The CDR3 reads CASIGQGFYGYTF. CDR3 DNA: TGTGCCAGCATCGGACAGGGGTTCTATGGCTACACCTTC.

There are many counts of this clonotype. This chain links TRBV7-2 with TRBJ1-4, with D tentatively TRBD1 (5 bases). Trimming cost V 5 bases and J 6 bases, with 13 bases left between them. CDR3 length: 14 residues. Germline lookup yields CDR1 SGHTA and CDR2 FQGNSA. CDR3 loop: CASSTMGRYEKLFF. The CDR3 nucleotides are TGTGCCAGCAGCACGATGGGACGGTATGAAAAACTGTTTTTT.

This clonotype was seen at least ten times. This CDR3 reads CASSQGRSYEQYF. Here the CDR3 DNA reads TGTGCCAGCAGTCAGGGGCGCTCCTACGAGCAGTACTTC. The chain recombines TRBV11-2 with TRBJ2-7, with D perhaps TRBD1 (6 bases). This CDR3 is built from 13 residues. CDR1 is SGHAT and CDR2 is FQNNGV in the germline V gene. Trimming cost V 6 bases and J 0 bases, with 9 bases left between them.

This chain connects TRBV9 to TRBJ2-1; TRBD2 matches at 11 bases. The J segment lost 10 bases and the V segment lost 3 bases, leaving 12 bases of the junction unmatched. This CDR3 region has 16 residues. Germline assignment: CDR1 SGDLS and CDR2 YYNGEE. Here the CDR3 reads CASSGSSGGASLEQFF. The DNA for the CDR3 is TGTGCCAGCAGCGGTAGTAGCGGGGGGGCCTCTCTAGAGCAGTTCTTC.

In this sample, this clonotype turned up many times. The CDR3 here is CASSQGTGSYGYTF. The CDR3 nucleotides are TGTGCCAGCAGCCAAGGTACAGGGAGCTATGGCTACACCTTC. V gene TRBV3-2 combines with J gene TRBJ1-2; the listed D gene, TRBD1, was not tested against the DNA. TRBV3-2 is termed a pseudogene. The CDR3 contains 14 residues.

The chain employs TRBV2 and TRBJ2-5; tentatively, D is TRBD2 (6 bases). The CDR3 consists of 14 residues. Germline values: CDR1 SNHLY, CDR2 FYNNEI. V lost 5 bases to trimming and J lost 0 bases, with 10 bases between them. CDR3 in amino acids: CASSPTRHQETQYF. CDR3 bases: TGTGCCAGCAGTCCGACTAGGCACCAAGAGACCCAGTACTTC.

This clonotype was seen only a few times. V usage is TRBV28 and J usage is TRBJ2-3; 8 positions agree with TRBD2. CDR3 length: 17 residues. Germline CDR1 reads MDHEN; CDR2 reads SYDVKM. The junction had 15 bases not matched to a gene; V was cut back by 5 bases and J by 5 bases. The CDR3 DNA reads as TGTGCCAGCAGTCCCCTCGATGGACGGGGGGGAGTAGATACGCAGTATTTT. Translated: CASSPLDGRGGVDTQYF.

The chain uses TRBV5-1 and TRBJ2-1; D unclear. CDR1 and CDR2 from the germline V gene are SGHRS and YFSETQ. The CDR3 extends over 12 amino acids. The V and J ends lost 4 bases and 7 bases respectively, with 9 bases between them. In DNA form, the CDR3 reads TGCGCCAGCAGCCCCGACAAAAATGAGCAGTTCTTC. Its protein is CASSPDKNEQFF.

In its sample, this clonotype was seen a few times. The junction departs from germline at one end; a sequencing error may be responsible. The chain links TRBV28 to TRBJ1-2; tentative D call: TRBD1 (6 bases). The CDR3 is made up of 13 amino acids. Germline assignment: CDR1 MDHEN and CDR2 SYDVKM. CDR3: CGSSMDRNYGYTF. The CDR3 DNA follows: TGTGGCAGCAGCATGGACAGAAACTATGGCTACACCTTC.

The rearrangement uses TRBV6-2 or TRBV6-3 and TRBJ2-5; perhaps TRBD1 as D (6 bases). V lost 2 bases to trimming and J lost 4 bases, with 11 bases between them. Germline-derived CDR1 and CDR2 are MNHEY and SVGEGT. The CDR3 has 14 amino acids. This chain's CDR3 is CASSYPYRVETQYF. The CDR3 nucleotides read TGTGCCAGCAGTTACCCGTACAGGGTAGAGACCCAGTACTTC.

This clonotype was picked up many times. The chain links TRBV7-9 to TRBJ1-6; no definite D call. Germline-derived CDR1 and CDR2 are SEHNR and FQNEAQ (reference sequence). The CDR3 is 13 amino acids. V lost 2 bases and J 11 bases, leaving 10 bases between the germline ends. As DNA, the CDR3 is TGTGCCAGCAGCTTAACGGAGGGAGCACCCCTCCACTTT. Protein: CASSLTEGAPLHF.

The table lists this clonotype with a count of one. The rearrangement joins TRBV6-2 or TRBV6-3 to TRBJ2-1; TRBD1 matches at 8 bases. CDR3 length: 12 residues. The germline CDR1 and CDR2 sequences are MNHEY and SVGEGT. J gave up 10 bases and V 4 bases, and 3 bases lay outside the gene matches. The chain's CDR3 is CASSFQGAEQFF. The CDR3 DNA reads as TGTGCCAGCAGTTTTCAGGGGGCCGAGCAGTTCTTC.

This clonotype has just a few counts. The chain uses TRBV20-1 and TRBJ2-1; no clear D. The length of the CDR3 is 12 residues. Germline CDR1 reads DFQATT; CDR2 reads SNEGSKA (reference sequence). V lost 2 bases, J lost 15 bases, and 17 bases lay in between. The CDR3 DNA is TGCAGTGCTAGAAAAATGGTTCCAACGGCGTTCTTC. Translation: CSARKMVPTAFF.

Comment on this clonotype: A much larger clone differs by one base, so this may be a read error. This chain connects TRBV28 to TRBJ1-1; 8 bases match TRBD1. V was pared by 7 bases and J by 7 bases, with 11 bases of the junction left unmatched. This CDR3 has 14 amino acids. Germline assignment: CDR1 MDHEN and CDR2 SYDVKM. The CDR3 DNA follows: TGTGCCAGCAAATTGGACAGGGTTGCGAATGAAGCTTTCTTT. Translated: CASKLDRVANEAFF.

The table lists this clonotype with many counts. The CDR3 nucleotides are TGCAGTGCTTTCGGGCCTCAAGAGACCCAGTACTTC. Protein: CSAFGPQETQYF. The rearrangement joins TRBV20-1 to TRBJ2-5; D is undetermined. Looked up from germline, CDR1 is DFQATT and CDR2 is SNEGSKA (reference sequence). Trimming shortened V by 5 bases and J by 2 bases, and 9 bases separated the two germline ends. The CDR3 totals 12 residues.

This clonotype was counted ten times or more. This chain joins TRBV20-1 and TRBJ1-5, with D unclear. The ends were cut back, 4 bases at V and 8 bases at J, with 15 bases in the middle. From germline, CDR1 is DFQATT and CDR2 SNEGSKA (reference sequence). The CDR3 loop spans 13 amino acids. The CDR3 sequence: CSAKQALLEPQHF. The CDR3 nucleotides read TGCAGTGCTAAGCAAGCCTTGTTAGAGCCCCAGCATTTT.

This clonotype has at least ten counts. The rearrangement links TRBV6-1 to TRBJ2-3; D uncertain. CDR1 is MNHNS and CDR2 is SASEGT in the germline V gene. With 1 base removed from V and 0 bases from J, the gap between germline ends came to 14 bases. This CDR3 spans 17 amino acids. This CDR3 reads CASSEDSRTPSTDTQYF. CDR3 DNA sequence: TGTGCCAGCAGTGAAGACAGCCGAACACCTAGCACAGATACGCAGTATTTT.

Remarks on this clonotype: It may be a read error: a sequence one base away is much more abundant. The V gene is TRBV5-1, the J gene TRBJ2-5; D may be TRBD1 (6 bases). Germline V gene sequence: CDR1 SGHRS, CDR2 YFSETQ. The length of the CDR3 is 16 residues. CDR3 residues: CANSLMDSSIQETQYF. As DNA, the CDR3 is TGCGCCAACAGCTTGATGGACAGTAGCATCCAAGAGACCCAGTACTTC.

The CDR3 nucleotides read TGTGCCAGCTCACCTATTTTTCAGATAACAGATACGCAGTATTTT. Protein: CASSPIFQITDTQYF. The chain is built from TRBV18 and TRBJ2-3, with unresolved D. Trimming shortened V by 3 bases and J by 3 bases, and 13 bases separated the two germline ends. The CDR3 has 15 residues. CDR1 and CDR2 (germline): KGHSH, LQKENI.

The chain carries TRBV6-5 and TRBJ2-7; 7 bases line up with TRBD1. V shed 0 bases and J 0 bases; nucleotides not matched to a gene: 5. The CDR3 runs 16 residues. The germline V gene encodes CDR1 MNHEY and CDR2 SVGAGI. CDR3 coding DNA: TGTGCCAGCAGTTACTCGGGACAGTGGAGCTCCTACGAGCAGTACTTC. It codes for CASSYSGQWSSYEQYF.